Listed here is a single TCR beta chain. The clone's antigen remains unknown. No much larger clonotype is one base removed from it; base qualities were not supplied. This sample was included in a study of regulatory T cells listed by TCRdb under 2018. As for the study more broadly: Between CD3G-deficient patients and healthy controls, the study compared T-cell receptor beta repertoires in sorted regulatory T cells, conventional CD4+ T cells and CD8+ T cells.

The V and J ends are trimmed by 6 bases and 7 bases, leaving 15 bases between them. CDR1 and CDR2 are drawn from the germline V gene: MDHEN, SYDVKM. The CDR3 goes from the cysteine to the phenylalanine over 14 residues. The retained sequence is limited to the CDR3, 42 bases, with the frame set at the first base. The paper's findings and limits, for the study overall: Enrichment for hydrophobic residues at CDR3 positions 6 and 7 was found in conventional CD4+ T cells from CD3G-deficient patients, suggesting more self-reactive specificities. Patient repertoires showed restricted unique TRB V-J pairs and skewed V and J gene usage, most marked in regulatory T cells.

Evidence of autoimmunity was present in all CD3G-deficient patients, and the autoimmunity was more severe in two of the patients. Patients were tested at ages ranging from 2 to 39 years, and reduced naive and increased memory CD4+ and CD8+ T-cell proportions were found in the patients. CD4+ cells were FACS-sorted into CD25-high CD127-low regulatory T cells and CD25-low CD127-high conventional CD4+ T cells. Roughly 6 individuals with CD3G deficiency were included in the patient group. Patient samples and clinical data were obtained from an international physician network spanning the United States, Europe and Asia. Peripheral blood mononuclear cells were isolated by Ficoll density separation. The multiplex PCR used 52 forward TRBV primers and 13 reverse TRBJ primers, with assay-based and computational corrections for amplification bias. Within the immunoSEQ assay, multiplex PCR amplified rearranged TRB loci from genomic DNA. TRB amplicons were sequenced on an Illumina HiSeq platform. As for the original processing: Custom algorithms error-filtered the raw sequences and aligned them to reference gene sequences, after which the immunoSEQ online tools were used for analysis. Frequencies of productive and nonproductive TRB rearrangements were assessed among unique sequences as well as among total sequences. Assessment of potential self-reactivity relied on the hydrophobicity of positions 6 and 7 in the TRB CDR3, along with their amino acid composition. Group comparisons used t tests, Mann-Whitney tests or two-way ANOVA run in Prism software. Drawn from immuneACCESS, this table holds only the in-frame rearrangements with V and J called that TCRdb kept. Clones are partly lost; checked studies trace under half to an unresolved V gene and leave the rest unexplained. V and J calls and clone size are copied from that table; D and trimming were computed from the DNA. The sample table lists approximately 29,000 clones, 93% of them with a count of one. The ten top clones hold over 0.85% of the sample.

The chain links TRBV28 with TRBJ2-2; D gene: possibly TRBD1, on 6 matching bases. The specimen was conventional CD4+ T cells sorted from blood. The receptor was derived from a child aged 2-15 years with CD3G deficiency. The DNA sequence is as follows: TGTGCCAGCAGCTCTGCAGGGGACGGCGGGGAGCTGTTTTTT. This translates into CASSSAGDGGELFF.